Described below is a single TCR beta chain sequence and its context. Which antigen it targets is not known. It has no much larger one-base neighbor in the sample; base qualities were not kept. Separate from the approximately 700-subject first cohort, the validation cohort of roughly 120 subjects was the group to which the donors belonged. The source of the sample is a study of cytomegalovirus exposure and HLA in healthy donors listed by TCRdb under 2017. A note on the overall study: The 650 to 750 repertoires of the first cohort and the 95 to 150 validation repertoires were produced on the same platform, according to a later analysis. In addition to the first cohort of 666 subjects, a separate validation cohort of 120 different subjects was used. The study aimed to test whether signatures of past pathogen exposure could be identified by cataloging public T cell receptors. High-throughput TCR immunosequencing, statistical association of individual TCRs with disease status, and machine learning were combined to predict cytomegalovirus infection status. Here is what the overall study found, with its caveats: Three of the identified cytomegalovirus-associated TCR beta chains were confirmed in vitro to be specific for cytomegalovirus antigens. The study listed 150 to 200 TCR beta chains as associated with cytomegalovirus. The classifier was reported to diagnose cytomegalovirus status with high specificity and sensitivity in both the original cohort and the validation cohort. The validation cohort had no HLA typing available for a later analysis, so co-occurrence within that cohort was assessed over all 120 or so repertoires. It was suggested by the authors that the approach could potentially be generalized to other disease states and immunological phenotypes. A later analysis found that TCRs clustered in the first cohort also tended to co-occur in the roughly 120 validation repertoires, with more than 90% of cluster scores above 0. Most TCR sequences were seen in very few donors, while some public TCRs were found in many individuals.

Receptors were amplified or captured by the immunoSEQ multiplex PCR assay. As for how the authors treated the data: A statistical classification framework was built to diagnose cytomegalovirus status from the catalog of TCR beta chain sequences. The immuneACCESS repertoire file appears here via TCRdb, limited to in-frame rearrangements. These files lack a portion of the clones; in checked studies, under half of the deficit traces to unresolved V genes, and the cause of the others is not known. Clonal size and the V and J genes are those of that table, whereas D and trimming came from the DNA. Counted in this sample were about 110,000 clones; nearly 97% of them appeared once. Together, the top ten hold 0.67% of the sample. Via the germline V gene, CDR1 is SGHRS and CDR2 YFSETQ. The CDR3 measures 16 amino acids from cysteine to phenylalanine. Kept here is only the CDR3 DNA, which spans 48 bases and is read in frame from base 1. V lost 0 bases and J lost 6 bases, and the count of bases not matched to a germline gene is 7.

The specimen sequenced was PBMCs. This receptor was identified in a woman aged 18 to 35 in good health and CMV-seronegative. This chain is built from TRBV5-1 and TRBJ2-2, and 8 junction bases match TRBD1. The nucleotides read TGCGCCAGCAGCTTGGCCATGGACAGGGTTCCCGGGGAGCTGTTTTTT. This encodes CASSLAMDRVPGELFF.